This is a list of T cell receptor beta chains from one sample in a study of T cell responses to AZD1222 COVID-19 vaccine. Repertoires were generated with immunoSEQ multiplex PCR, while TCRdb's copy carries only in-frame clones and drops some. The sample contains some 150,000 clones, 70% to 90% of which appear only once. The sequencing here drew on peripheral blood, taken on day 0 of AZD1222 vaccination. The origin of the receptors is an adult in good health. CDR3s include the opening cysteine and the closing phenylalanine or tryptophan. A D gene is named only where the DNA matches it firmly. For some rows the clone size is stated as once, few or many, or as a class when expanded; others skip it.

j_gene: TRBJ1-3; d_gene: .; abundance: once; v_gene: TRBV6-5; CDR3aa: CASSYSAGGNTIYF; CDR3nt: TGTGCCAGCAGTTACTCGGCTGGGGGAAACACCATATATTTT
j_gene: TRBJ1-4; d_gene: .; abundance: .; v_gene: TRBV6-5; CDR3aa: CASNSMMATNEKLFF; CDR3nt: TGTGCCAGCAATTCCATGATGGCAACTAATGAAAAACTGTTTTTT
j_gene: TRBJ1-3; d_gene: .; abundance: .; v_gene: TRBV7-8; CDR3aa: CASSPVLGNTIYF; CDR3nt: TGTGCCAGCAGCCCTGTGCTTGGAAACACCATATATTTT
j_gene: TRBJ2-5; d_gene: .; abundance: .; v_gene: TRBV9; CDR3aa: CASSARLNLGETQYF; CDR3nt: TGTGCCAGCAGCGCCCGACTCAACCTCGGGGAGACCCAGTACTTC
j_gene: TRBJ2-1; d_gene: .; abundance: .; v_gene: TRBV30; CDR3aa: CAWDAQAGSYNEQFF; CDR3nt: TGTGCCTGGGACGCACAGGCCGGCTCCTACAATGAGCAGTTCTTC
j_gene: TRBJ2-1; d_gene: .; abundance: .; v_gene: TRBV25-1; CDR3aa: CASIGRFDEQFF; CDR3nt: TGTGCCAGCATCGGCAGGTTCGATGAGCAGTTCTTC
j_gene: TRBJ1-2; d_gene: .; abundance: .; v_gene: TRBV28; CDR3aa: CASSLYRSQVMPYTF; CDR3nt: TGTGCCAGCAGTTTATATAGGAGTCAGGTCATGCCCTACACCTTC
j_gene: TRBJ2-4; d_gene: TRBD2; abundance: .; v_gene: TRBV24-1; CDR3aa: CATSDPAGDAKNIQYF; CDR3nt: TGTGCCACCAGTGACCCAGCGGGGGACGCCAAAAACATTCAGTACTTC
j_gene: TRBJ1-5; d_gene: .; abundance: .; v_gene: TRBV28; CDR3aa: CASSSSRFGGNQPQHF; CDR3nt: TGTGCCAGCAGTTCGTCCCGATTCGGGGGCAATCAGCCCCAGCATTTT
j_gene: TRBJ1-5; d_gene: TRBD1; abundance: once; v_gene: TRBV28; CDR3aa: CASSSGQASNQPQHF; CDR3nt: TGTGCCAGCAGTTCTGGACAGGCTAGCAATCAGCCCCAGCATTTT
j_gene: TRBJ2-1; d_gene: TRBD1; abundance: .; v_gene: TRBV29-1; CDR3aa: CSVRTGTGINEQFF; CDR3nt: TGCAGCGTCCGAACCGGGACAGGGATCAATGAGCAGTTCTTC
j_gene: TRBJ2-1; d_gene: TRBD2; abundance: .; v_gene: TRBV4-1; CDR3aa: CASSQPSGRAPDEQFF; CDR3nt: TGCGCCAGCAGCCAACCCAGCGGGAGGGCCCCGGATGAGCAGTTCTTC
j_gene: TRBJ2-1; d_gene: .; abundance: .; v_gene: TRBV6-5; CDR3aa: CASSSGGVAYNEQFF; CDR3nt: TGTGCCAGCAGTTCCGGTGGGGTAGCCTACAATGAGCAGTTCTTC
j_gene: TRBJ1-2; d_gene: .; abundance: .; v_gene: TRBV24-1; CDR3aa: CATSDLTGGYTF; CDR3nt: TGTGCCACCAGTGATTTAACAGGAGGCTACACCTTC
j_gene: TRBJ2-5; d_gene: TRBD2; abundance: .; v_gene: TRBV6-1; CDR3aa: CASSDLGGETQYF; CDR3nt: TGTGCCAGCAGTGATCTGGGAGGGGAGACCCAGTACTTC
j_gene: TRBJ2-5; d_gene: TRBD1; abundance: .; v_gene: TRBV2; CDR3aa: CASNGQGAVTQYF; CDR3nt: TGTGCCAGCAACGGACAGGGTGCGGTGACCCAGTACTTC
j_gene: TRBJ1-1; d_gene: .; abundance: few; v_gene: TRBV6-6; CDR3aa: CASSYIKAEAFF; CDR3nt: TGTGCCAGCAGTTACATTAAGGCTGAAGCTTTCTTT
j_gene: TRBJ1-1; d_gene: TRBD1; abundance: .; v_gene: TRBV12-3/TRBV12-4; CDR3aa: CASITDRAAEAFF; CDR3nt: TGTGCCAGCATTACCGACAGGGCGGCTGAAGCTTTCTTT
j_gene: TRBJ1-1; d_gene: .; abundance: .; v_gene: TRBV9; CDR3aa: CASSVSVNTEAFF; CDR3nt: TGTGCCAGCAGCGTGTCTGTTAACACTGAAGCTTTCTTT
j_gene: TRBJ1-3; d_gene: TRBD1; abundance: once; v_gene: TRBV5-1; CDR3aa: CASSSGQASGNTIYF; CDR3nt: TGCGCCAGCAGCTCGGGACAGGCGTCTGGAAACACCATATATTTT
j_gene: TRBJ1-6; d_gene: TRBD1; abundance: .; v_gene: TRBV14; CDR3aa: CASSQDEKAVTLWGQGARRSPLHF; CDR3nt: TGTGCCAGCAGCCAAGACGAGAAAGCTGTAACATTGTGGGGACAGGGGGCAAGAAGGTCACCCCTCCACTTT
j_gene: TRBJ2-2; d_gene: .; abundance: once; v_gene: TRBV7-7; CDR3aa: CASSPGQMNTGELFF; CDR3nt: TGTGCCAGCAGCCCCGGACAGATGAACACCGGGGAGCTGTTTTTT
j_gene: TRBJ2-1; d_gene: TRBD2; abundance: .; v_gene: TRBV2; CDR3aa: CASVLGLAGVRNEQFF; CDR3nt: TGTGCCAGCGTGTTGGGGCTAGCGGGAGTAAGGAATGAGCAGTTCTTC
j_gene: TRBJ2-2; d_gene: TRBD2; abundance: .; v_gene: TRBV7-2; CDR3aa: CASSGLAGTGELFF; CDR3nt: TGTGCCAGCAGCGGACTAGCGGGAACCGGGGAGCTGTTTTTT
j_gene: TRBJ2-7; d_gene: TRBD2; abundance: few; v_gene: TRBV7-2; CDR3aa: CASSFTSGTYEQYF; CDR3nt: TGTGCCAGCAGCTTCACTAGCGGAACCTACGAGCAGTACTTC
j_gene: TRBJ2-5; d_gene: .; abundance: .; v_gene: TRBV9; CDR3aa: CASSVDTIKETQYF; CDR3nt: TGTGCCAGCAGCGTAGATACGATCAAAGAGACCCAGTACTTC
j_gene: TRBJ1-2; d_gene: TRBD1; abundance: .; v_gene: TRBV11-2; CDR3aa: CASSSLTGRNYGYTF; CDR3nt: TGTGCCAGCAGCTCCTTGACAGGGCGGAACTATGGCTACACCTTC
j_gene: TRBJ1-2; d_gene: TRBD1; abundance: once; v_gene: TRBV7-9; CDR3aa: CASSLVGVDRNYGYTF; CDR3nt: TGTGCCAGCAGCTTAGTGGGGGTGGACAGGAACTATGGCTACACCTTC
j_gene: TRBJ2-1; d_gene: .; abundance: .; v_gene: TRBV29-1; CDR3aa: CSMGLGEQFF; CDR3nt: TGCAGCATGGGATTAGGTGAGCAGTTCTTC
j_gene: TRBJ1-2; d_gene: .; abundance: .; v_gene: TRBV27; CDR3aa: CASSLKGDANYGYTF; CDR3nt: TGTGCCAGCAGTTTAAAGGGGGATGCAAACTATGGCTACACCTTC
j_gene: TRBJ2-2; d_gene: .; abundance: .; v_gene: TRBV9; CDR3aa: CASSVQDLNTGELFF; CDR3nt: TGTGCCAGCAGCGTCCAGGACCTGAACACCGGGGAGCTGTTTTTT
j_gene: TRBJ1-2; d_gene: .; abundance: .; v_gene: TRBV10-3; CDR3aa: CAISDLRASPDGYTF; CDR3nt: TGTGCCATCAGTGACCTTCGGGCCAGTCCCGATGGCTACACCTTC
j_gene: TRBJ1-5; d_gene: .; abundance: .; v_gene: TRBV30; CDR3aa: CAWSVDADQPQHF; CDR3nt: TGTGCCTGGAGTGTTGACGCGGATCAGCCCCAGCATTTT
j_gene: TRBJ2-3; d_gene: .; abundance: .; v_gene: TRBV4-1; CDR3aa: CASSTLDTQYF; CDR3nt: TGCGCCAGCAGTACCCTGGATACGCAGTATTTT
j_gene: TRBJ1-4; d_gene: .; abundance: .; v_gene: TRBV27; CDR3aa: CASSPLWGDATNEKLFF; CDR3nt: TGTGCCAGCAGTCCTCTGTGGGGGGATGCAACTAATGAAAAACTGTTTTTT
j_gene: TRBJ2-6; d_gene: TRBD2; abundance: .; v_gene: TRBV9; CDR3aa: CASSVRGGDSGANVLTF; CDR3nt: TGTGCCAGCAGCGTTCGCGGGGGGGACTCTGGGGCCAACGTCCTGACTTTC
j_gene: TRBJ1-1; d_gene: TRBD1; abundance: .; v_gene: TRBV4-2; CDR3aa: CASSQRGQGNTEAFF; CDR3nt: TGTGCCAGCAGCCAACGGGGACAGGGTAACACTGAAGCTTTCTTT
j_gene: TRBJ2-5; d_gene: .; abundance: .; v_gene: TRBV7-2; CDR3aa: CASSPGVQETQYF; CDR3nt: TGTGCCAGCAGTCCGGGAGTCCAAGAGACCCAGTACTTC
j_gene: TRBJ1-2; d_gene: .; abundance: few; v_gene: TRBV11-2; CDR3aa: CASSLGVGADTF; CDR3nt: TGTGCCAGCAGCTTAGGAGTGGGGGCAGACACCTTC
j_gene: TRBJ1-5; d_gene: .; abundance: .; v_gene: TRBV19; CDR3aa: CASSIDLRSNQPQHF; CDR3nt: TGTGCCAGTAGTATAGATTTGCGTAGCAATCAGCCCCAGCATTTT
j_gene: TRBJ1-1; d_gene: .; abundance: .; v_gene: TRBV3-1/TRBV3-2; CDR3aa: CASSQDAGEQAFF; CDR3nt: TGTGCCAGCAGCCAAGACGCCGGGGAACAAGCTTTCTTT
j_gene: TRBJ2-1; d_gene: .; abundance: few; v_gene: TRBV3-1/TRBV3-2; CDR3aa: CASSQGTSRQFF; CDR3nt: TGTGCCAGCAGCCAAGGGACCAGCCGGCAGTTCTTC
j_gene: TRBJ1-2; d_gene: TRBD1; abundance: .; v_gene: TRBV28; CDR3aa: CASSSSGTGLDGYTF; CDR3nt: TGTGCCAGCAGTTCCTCCGGGACAGGGCTCGATGGCTACACCTTC
j_gene: TRBJ2-7; d_gene: .; abundance: .; v_gene: TRBV11-3; CDR3aa: CASSKGDYEQYF; CDR3nt: TGTGCCAGCAGCAAAGGGGATTACGAGCAGTACTTC
j_gene: TRBJ2-1; d_gene: .; abundance: .; v_gene: TRBV19; CDR3aa: CASKRRDTYNEQFF; CDR3nt: TGTGCCAGTAAAAGAAGAGACACCTACAATGAGCAGTTCTTC
j_gene: TRBJ2-7; d_gene: .; abundance: .; v_gene: TRBV6-6; CDR3aa: CASSYSEGQEYEQYF; CDR3nt: TGTGCCAGCAGTTACTCCGAGGGGCAGGAATACGAGCAGTACTTC
j_gene: TRBJ2-7; d_gene: .; abundance: .; v_gene: TRBV10-3; CDR3aa: CAISVNNYEQYF; CDR3nt: TGTGCCATCAGCGTTAATAACTACGAGCAGTACTTC
j_gene: TRBJ1-2; d_gene: .; abundance: few; v_gene: TRBV7-2; CDR3aa: CASSSTPGDYGYTF; CDR3nt: TGTGCCAGCAGCAGTACTCCAGGGGACTATGGCTACACCTTC
j_gene: TRBJ1-1; d_gene: .; abundance: .; v_gene: TRBV24-1; CDR3aa: CATTGRGAFF; CDR3nt: TGTGCCACCACCGGGAGGGGGGCTTTCTTT